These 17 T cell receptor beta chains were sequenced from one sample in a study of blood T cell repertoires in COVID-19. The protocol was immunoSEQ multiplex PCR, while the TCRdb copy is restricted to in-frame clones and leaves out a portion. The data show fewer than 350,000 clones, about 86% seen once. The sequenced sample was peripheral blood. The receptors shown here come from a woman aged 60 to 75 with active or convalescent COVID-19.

The DNA for the CDR3 is TGTGCCAGCAGCCCCCTTGACAGGGAATACCGAAACACCATATATTTT. This codes for CASSPLDREYRNTIYF. V is TRBV7-8 and J is TRBJ1-3; 7 positions match TRBD1. The CDR3 runs 16 residues. Germline V gene sequence: CDR1 SGHVS, CDR2 FQNEAQ. V lost 5 bases and J lost 5; bases outside the gene matches: 12.

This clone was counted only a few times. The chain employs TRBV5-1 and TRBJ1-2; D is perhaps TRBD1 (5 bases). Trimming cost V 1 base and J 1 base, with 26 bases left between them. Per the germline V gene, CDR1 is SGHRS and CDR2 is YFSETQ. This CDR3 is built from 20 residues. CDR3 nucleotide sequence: TGCGCCAGCAGCTTGACAGGAATCCTTAACTCGGTAACTTATAACTATGGCTACACCTTC. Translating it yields CASSLTGILNSVTYNYGYTF.

CDR3 loop: CASSSSGVYTDTQYF. The CDR3, as DNA: TGTGCCAGCAGTTCTAGCGGGGTTTACACAGATACGCAGTATTTT. This rearrangement joins TRBV2 to TRBJ2-3; TRBD2 aligns across 9 bases. This CDR3 comprises 15 residues. J gave up 2 bases and V 5 bases, and 5 bases lay outside the gene matches. Looked up from germline, CDR1 is SNHLY and CDR2 is FYNNEI.

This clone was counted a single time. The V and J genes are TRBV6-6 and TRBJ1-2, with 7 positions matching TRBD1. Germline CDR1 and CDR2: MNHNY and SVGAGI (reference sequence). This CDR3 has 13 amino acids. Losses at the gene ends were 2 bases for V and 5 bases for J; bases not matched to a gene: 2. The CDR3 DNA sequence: TGTGCCAGCAGTTACCCACAGGGGTATGGCTACACCTTC. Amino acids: CASSYPQGYGYTF.

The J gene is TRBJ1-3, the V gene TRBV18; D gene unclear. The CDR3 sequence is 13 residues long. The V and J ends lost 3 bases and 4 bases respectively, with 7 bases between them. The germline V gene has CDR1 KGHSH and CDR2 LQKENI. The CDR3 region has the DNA TGTGCCAGCTCACCTAAACAGGGAAACACCATATATTTT. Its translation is CASSPKQGNTIYF.

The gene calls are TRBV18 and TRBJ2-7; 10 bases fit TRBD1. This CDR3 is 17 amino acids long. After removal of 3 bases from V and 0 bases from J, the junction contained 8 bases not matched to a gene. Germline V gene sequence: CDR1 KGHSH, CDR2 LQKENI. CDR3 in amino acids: CASSPGQGPLSSYEQYF. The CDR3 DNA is TGTGCCAGCTCACCGGGACAGGGGCCCCTAAGCTCCTACGAGCAGTACTTC.

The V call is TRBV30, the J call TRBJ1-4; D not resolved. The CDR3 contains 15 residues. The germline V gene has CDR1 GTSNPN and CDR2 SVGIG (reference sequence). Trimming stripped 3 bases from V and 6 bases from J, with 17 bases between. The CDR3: CAWSPLPARDEKLFF. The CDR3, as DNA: TGTGCCTGGAGCCCCCTCCCCGCGCGAGATGAAAAACTGTTTTTT.

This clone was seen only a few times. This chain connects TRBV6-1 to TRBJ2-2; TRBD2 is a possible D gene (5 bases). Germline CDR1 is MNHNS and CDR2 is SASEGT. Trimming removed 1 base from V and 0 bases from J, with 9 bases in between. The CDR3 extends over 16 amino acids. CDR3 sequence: CASSEGLGANTGELFF. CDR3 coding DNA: TGTGCCAGCAGTGAAGGGCTCGGGGCGAACACCGGGGAGCTGTTTTTT.

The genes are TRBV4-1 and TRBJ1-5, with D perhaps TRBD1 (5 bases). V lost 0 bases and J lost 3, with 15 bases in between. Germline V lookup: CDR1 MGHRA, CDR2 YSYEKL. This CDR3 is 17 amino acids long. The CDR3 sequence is CASSQDTAGTLNQPQHF. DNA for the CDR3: TGCGCCAGCAGCCAAGATACGGCGGGGACTCTCAATCAGCCCCAGCATTTT.

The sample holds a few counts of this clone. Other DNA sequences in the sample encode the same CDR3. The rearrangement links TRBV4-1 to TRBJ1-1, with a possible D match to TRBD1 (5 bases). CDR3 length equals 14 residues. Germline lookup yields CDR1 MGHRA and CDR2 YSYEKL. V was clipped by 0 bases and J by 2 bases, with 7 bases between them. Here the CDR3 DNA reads TGCGCCAGCAGCCAAGACAGGGTAAACACTGAAGCTTTCTTT. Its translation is CASSQDRVNTEAFF.

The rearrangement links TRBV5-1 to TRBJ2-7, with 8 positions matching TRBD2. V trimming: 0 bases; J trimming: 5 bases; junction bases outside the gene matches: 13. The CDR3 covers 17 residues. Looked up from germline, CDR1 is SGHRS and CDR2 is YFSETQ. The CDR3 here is CASSLVTTSEYVDEQYF. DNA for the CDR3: TGCGCCAGCAGCTTGGTCACGACTAGCGAGTACGTTGACGAGCAGTACTTC.

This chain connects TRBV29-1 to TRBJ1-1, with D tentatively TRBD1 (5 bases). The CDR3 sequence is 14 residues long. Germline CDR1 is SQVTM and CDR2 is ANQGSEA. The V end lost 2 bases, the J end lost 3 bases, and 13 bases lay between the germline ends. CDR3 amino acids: CSVESGEVDTEAFF. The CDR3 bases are TGCAGCGTTGAATCGGGGGAGGTGGACACTGAAGCTTTCTTT.

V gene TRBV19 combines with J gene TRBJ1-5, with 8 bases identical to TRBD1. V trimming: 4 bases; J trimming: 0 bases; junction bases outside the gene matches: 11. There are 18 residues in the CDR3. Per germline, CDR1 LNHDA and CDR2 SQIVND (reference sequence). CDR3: CASSKADRVRYSNQPQHF. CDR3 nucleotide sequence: TGTGCCAGTAGTAAAGCGGACAGGGTTAGGTATAGCAATCAGCCCCAGCATTTT.

This CDR3 reads CASSLATSGGSETQYF. DNA for the CDR3: TGTGCCAGCAGCTTGGCGACTAGCGGGGGGTCGGAGACCCAGTACTTC. The rearrangement uses TRBV7-7 and TRBJ2-5, with 13 bases fitting TRBD2. Germline V lookup: CDR1 SSHAT, CDR2 FNYEAQ (reference sequence). V lost 3 bases, J lost 5 bases, and 6 bases stayed unmatched. This CDR3 comprises 16 residues.

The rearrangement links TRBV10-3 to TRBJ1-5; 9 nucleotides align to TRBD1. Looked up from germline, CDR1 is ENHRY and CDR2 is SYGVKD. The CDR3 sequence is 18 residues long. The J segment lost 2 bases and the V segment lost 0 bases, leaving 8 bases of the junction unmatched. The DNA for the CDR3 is TGTGCCATCAGTGAGTCAAGACCGACAGGGGGTCGCAATCAGCCCCAGCATTTT. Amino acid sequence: CAISESRPTGGRNQPQHF.

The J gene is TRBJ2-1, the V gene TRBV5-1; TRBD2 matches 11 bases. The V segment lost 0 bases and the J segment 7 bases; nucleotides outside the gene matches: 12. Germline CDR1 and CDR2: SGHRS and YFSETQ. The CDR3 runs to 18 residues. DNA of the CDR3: TGCGCCAGCAGCTTGGTTGTTTTGTCGACTAGCGGGATTAATGAGCAGTTCTTC. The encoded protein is CASSLVVLSTSGINEQFF.

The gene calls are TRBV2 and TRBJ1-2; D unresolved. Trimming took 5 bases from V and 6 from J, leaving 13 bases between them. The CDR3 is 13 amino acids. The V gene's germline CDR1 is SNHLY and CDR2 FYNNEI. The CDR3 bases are TGTGCCAGCAGTCTCTCGGGTCGGGATGGCTACACCTTC. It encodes CASSLSGRDGYTF.